Each of the 9 T cell receptor beta chains below was sequenced from the same sample in a study of regulatory T cells in long-lasting Graves disease. Time point indicated: newly diagnosed GD, antithyroid drugs for less than 3 months. Scientists built the TCR library using RNA that was extracted from PBMCs. Arm-PCR of CDR3 regions and iRepertoire HTBI primers were used to build TCR beta libraries. Using its own MiXCR run on the multiplex PCR reads, TCRdb lists one record per CDR3 protein. The sample lists roughly 560,000 distinct CDR3 sequences, 15% to 20% occurring once. A further study also used this sample, focusing on T cells in Graves' hyperthyroidism and ophthalmopathy.

Sample: peripheral blood mononuclear cells (PBMCs), taken at new diagnosis, from a patient treated with antithyroid drugs. The receptors shown here come from a woman between 40 and 65 years old with Graves disease.

This clonotype was counted only a few times. This chain uses TRBV7-9 with TRBJ2-1; 8 bases match TRBD2. The CDR3 runs to 15 residues. The germline V gene encodes CDR1 SEHNR and CDR2 FQNEAQ (reference sequence). With 4 bases clipped from V and 1 base from J, the junction kept 3 bases outside the gene matches. CDR3 sequence: CASSSERGSYNEQFF. The CDR3 DNA reads TGTGCCAGCAGCTCCGAGCGGGGGTCCTACAATGAGCAGTTCTTC.

This clonotype was counted ten times or more. J is TRBJ1-4 and V is TRBV20-1; D is unresolved. The CDR3 covers 15 residues. The ends were cut back, 0 bases at V and 4 bases at J, with 12 bases in the middle. Germline V lookup: CDR1 DFQATT, CDR2 SNEGSKA (reference sequence). CDR3 DNA: TGCAGTGCTAGAGACGAGGTATCGGGTAATGAAAAACTGTTTTTT. This codes for CSARDEVSGNEKLFF.

This clonotype was detected a few times. The V and J genes are TRBV7-6 and TRBJ2-7; D ambiguous. CDR3 length: 13 amino acids. Trimming removed 3 bases at V and 3 bases at J, with 9 bases between. Germline lookup yields CDR1 SGHVS and CDR2 FNYEAQ. DNA of the CDR3: TGTGCCAGCAGCTTTGGGGATTACTACGAGCAGTACTTC. Residues: CASSFGDYYEQYF.

This clonotype was observed at least ten times. The rearrangement uses TRBV7-9 and TRBJ2-5, with D possibly being TRBD2 (5 bases). V was pared by 5 bases and J by 6 bases, with 19 bases between. This CDR3 contains 15 residues. Germline CDR1 and CDR2: SEHNR and FQNEAQ (reference sequence). The DNA of the CDR3 is TGTGCCAGCAGCAGGGAAAGCGGTACAATAAAGACCCAGTACTTC. This gives the protein CASSRESGTIKTQYF.

The sample holds one count of this clonotype. This CDR3 is missing its conserved last phenylalanine or tryptophan, likely due to a read error. The chain carries TRBV19 and TRBJ2-2; a weak D match, TRBD1 (5 bases). Germline V gene sequence: CDR1 LNHDA, CDR2 SQIVND (reference sequence). The CDR3 spans 16 residues. Trimming removed 3 bases at V and 5 bases at J, with 16 bases between. Here the CDR3 reads CASSIRGPTGTGELFL. CDR3 coding DNA: TGTGCCAGTAGTATTCGTGGCCCCACAGGTACCGGGGAGCTGTTTCTT.

The J gene is TRBJ1-6, the V gene TRBV14, with TRBD1 matching over 8 bases. Germline CDR1 and CDR2: SGHDN and FVKESK. The CDR3 is 15 residues long. Germline trimming cut 4 bases from V and 8 bases from J; bases unmatched to any gene: 7. The CDR3 loop is CASSLRDRFHSPLHF. In DNA form, the CDR3 reads TGTGCCAGCAGCCTCCGGGACAGGTTTCATTCACCCCTCCACTTT.

The chain has TRBV6-5 and TRBJ1-6, with D possibly being TRBD1 (5 bases). The CDR3 consists of 16 residues. Germline V gene data show CDR1 as MNHEY and CDR2 as SVGAGI. V was clipped by 4 bases and J by 9 bases, with 19 bases between them. The CDR3 DNA sequence: TGTGCCAGCAGTTCCACGTCGGGACGGATGGGTTCACCCCTCCACTTT. Translation: CASSSTSGRMGSPLHF.

With regard to this clonotype: One junction end disagrees with the germline gene, perhaps due to a read error. The chain is built from TRBV12-5 and TRBJ2-2; no clear D gene. This CDR3 is built from 13 residues. CDR1 and CDR2 from the germline V gene are LGHNT and FRNRAP. CDR3 loop: CASCLTGPGELFF. The CDR3 nucleotides read TGTGCTAGTTGTTTGACGGGTCCCGGGGAGCTGTTTTTT.

This clonotype was detected many times. The chain couples TRBV15 to TRBJ1-1, with TRBD1 identical over 8 bases. The J segment lost 1 base and the V segment lost 3 bases, leaving 4 bases of the junction unmatched. This CDR3 has 15 amino acids. Germline V gives CDR1 LNHNV, CDR2 YYDKDF (reference sequence). The CDR3, as DNA: TGTGCCACCAGCAGCTTCGGGACAGGGAACACTGAAGCTTTCTTT. This gives the protein CATSSFGTGNTEAFF.